Sequencing of this TCR beta chain was carried out in a study of shared T cell receptors in the human thymus. CDR1 and CDR2 from the germline V gene are SGDLS and YYNGEE. J lost 3 bases, V lost 4 bases, and 10 bases had no gene match. The CDR3 sequence is 15 residues long. Libraries were prepared by immunoSEQ multiplex PCR; TCRdb keeps only in-frame clonotypes and omits some of them. In the table there are approximately 490,000 clones, roughly 74% of which are singletons. The data were also submitted as part of a second study, on human thymus T cells. That source notes: Resections removed during corrective heart surgery provided the thymus tissue used.

This chain links TRBV9 with TRBJ2-7; 7 bases fit TRBD1. Input material: thymocytes. The sequence was obtained from a boy younger than two with a congenital heart defect. The CDR3 spells CASSKTGSPFYEQYF. The CDR3 DNA sequence: TGTGCCAGCAGCAAGACAGGGTCTCCCTTCTACGAGCAGTACTTC.